This entry features one T cell receptor beta chain sequence. The target antigen is unknown. Losses at the gene ends were 8 bases for V and 4 bases for J; bases not matched to a gene: 8. Germline V gene sequence: CDR1 SGHTA, CDR2 FQGNSA. There are 15 residues in the CDR3. The data are from a study of blood T cells in healthy people across ages. Broader study findings: Observed TCR beta diversity showed a strong correlation with the percentage of naive T cells as measured by flow cytometry. Changes seen in expanded clonotypes were possibly confounded by donor CMV status left unknown.

Sample-barcoded 5' priming and a J-beta primer mix drove a second PCR of roughly 6 to 12 cycles. Unique molecular identifiers of 12 random nucleotides labeled each cDNA. MiXCR, applied by TCRdb to the 5' RACE reads, yields one record per CDR3 protein. The data contain around 1,500,000 distinct CDR3 sequences, around 39% of them singletons. The TCR comes from a woman younger than 30 in good health. Sequenced material: blood. The chain employs TRBV7-2 and TRBJ2-3; 11 bases are shared with TRBD2. CDR3 sequence reads: CASGLAGGGADTQYF. Here the CDR3 DNA reads TGTGCCAGCGGTCTAGCGGGAGGTGGTGCAGATACGCAGTATTTT.